The T cell receptor (beta chain) under discussion was sequenced for a study of T cells after yellow fever vaccination (dated by TCRdb to the late 2010s). Notes on the research overall: The SMART-Seq v4 Ultra Low Input RNA kit was used to prepare libraries from fractions with low cell numbers. Bulk PBMC replicates and cell subsets were isolated from blood drawn at multiple timepoints before and after both primary and secondary immunization. Bulk TCR alpha and beta repertoires were sequenced longitudinally to track T-cell clones before and after primary and booster YFV17D yellow fever vaccination. Two healthy male donors made up the cohort, one aged 18 to 29 years and the other aged 30 to 39 years. What the research found in general, with its limitations: Most clones expanded after primary vaccination were re-detected after the booster (96% of CD4 and approximately 88% of CD8), suggesting broad memory maintenance. Because only a couple of donors were included in the study, the extent to which the findings can be generalized is limited. A small share of clonotypes occurred in both CD4 and CD8 compartments, likely arising from convergent recombination. The secondary T-cell response was weaker than the primary response but faster, peaking on day 5 instead of day 15. Because abundant contaminating clonotypes from the bulk population could be contained in FACS-sorted repertoires, computational filtering was required.

TCR cDNA was made using 5'RACE template switching, a step that added a universal primer site and unique molecular identifiers. cDNA synthesis was primed from both the TCR alpha and TCR beta constant segments. Library amplification involved two PCR steps, and the second step added sample barcodes and sequencing adapters. Libraries were sequenced on Illumina HiSeq 2500 (2x100 bp) or NovaSeq (2x150 bp). Concerning the study's data processing: MIGEC was used to demultiplex reads and collapse the reads into UMI consensus sequences, and MiXCR was used for V(D)J alignment. Vaccine-responding clonotypes were identified with edgeR using replicate PBMC samples, with FDR below 0.01 and a log2 fold change above 5 up to day 15 being required. Each bulk clonotype was labeled CD4 or CD8 based on which sequenced repertoire, CD4 or CD8, contained the clonotype at higher abundance. The public reads were run again by TCRdb, first through fastp at Q25 and then through MiXCR, and only productive beta chains were kept. Rows are unified per CDR3 protein, each entry keeping the most common DNA and genes. TCRdb's processing, not the study's, gives the V and J calls here. The sample includes 600,000 to 750,000 distinct CDR3 sequences, with around 12% observed a single time. The ten largest clones represent about 15% of the sample.

In the germline V gene, CDR1 corresponds to SGHTA and CDR2 to FQGNSA. Spanning cysteine to phenylalanine, the CDR3 consists of 12 amino acids. Kept here is only the CDR3 DNA, which spans 36 bases and is read in frame from base 1. For this clonotype: Its antigen is still unknown. Base qualities are not at hand, and no much larger clone is one base apart.

The treatment or condition label corresponds to: live attenuated yellow fever vaccine strain. Two biological replicates of bulk PBMCs were collected at each blood-draw timepoint. A standard Ficoll-Paque protocol was used to isolate PBMCs from peripheral blood. RNA was extracted with TriZol from bulk PBMCs, CD4 and CD8 fractions, and dextramer-positive and dextramer-negative fractions. Sequenced material: PBMCs, taken on the day of the yellow fever booster vaccination. In this chain, TRBV7-2 is recombined with TRBJ2-5; TRBD2 is perhaps the D gene, given 7 matching bases. The source is a man aged 30-40 years who received the YFV17D yellow fever vaccine. Here is the DNA: TGTGCGTCTGCGGGGGCGGGAGAGACCCAGTACTTC. This gives the protein CASAGAGETQYF.